The rows below give T cell receptor beta chains drawn from one sample of a study of Ad26.COV2.S vaccination and SARS-CoV-2 variants. Method: immunoSEQ multiplex PCR; TCRdb's copy keeps in-frame clones and lacks some. In the table there are some 190,000 clones, roughly 89% of which are singletons. This material consisted of peripheral blood, taken after recovery from COVID-19. The receptors shown here come from a human donor who had recovered from COVID-19. The conserved cysteine and the conserved F or W are not part of the CDR3 here.

TRBJ1-1,TRBV14,ASSQDSLGTEAF
TRBJ2-7,TRBV19,ASSIVRTGVHHLSYEQY
TRBJ2-3,TRBV9,ASSAPTGESTDTQY
TRBJ2-1,TRBV30,AWSPGALYNEQF
TRBJ2-1,TRBV5-1,ASSLEGQGQSEQF
TRBJ2-7,TRBV5-6,ASSTWTVSSYEQY
TRBJ2-7,TRBV11-3,ASSKDSPYEQY
TRBJ2-3,TRBV24-1,ATSERMSTDTQY
TRBJ2-6,TRBV19,ASSISVWYSGANVLT
TRBJ2-7,TRBV5-6,ASSLPGRSVYEQY